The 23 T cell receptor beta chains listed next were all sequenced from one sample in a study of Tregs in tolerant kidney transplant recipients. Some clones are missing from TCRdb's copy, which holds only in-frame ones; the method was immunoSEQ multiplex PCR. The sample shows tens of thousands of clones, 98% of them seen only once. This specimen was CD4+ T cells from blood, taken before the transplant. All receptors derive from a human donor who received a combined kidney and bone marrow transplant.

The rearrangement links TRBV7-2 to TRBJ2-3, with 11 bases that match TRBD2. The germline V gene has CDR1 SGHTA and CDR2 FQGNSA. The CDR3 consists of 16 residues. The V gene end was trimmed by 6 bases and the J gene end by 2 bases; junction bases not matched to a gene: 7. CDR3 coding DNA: TGTGCCAGCAGGATAGCGGGAGGGTCCAACACAGATACGCAGTATTTT. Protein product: CASRIAGGSNTDTQYF.

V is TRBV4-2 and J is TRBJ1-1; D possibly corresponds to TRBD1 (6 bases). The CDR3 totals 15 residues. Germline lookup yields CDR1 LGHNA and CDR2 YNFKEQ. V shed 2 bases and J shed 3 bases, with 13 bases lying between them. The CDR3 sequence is CASSQLQGGDTEAFF. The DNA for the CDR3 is TGTGCCAGCAGCCAACTACAGGGTGGGGACACTGAAGCTTTCTTT.

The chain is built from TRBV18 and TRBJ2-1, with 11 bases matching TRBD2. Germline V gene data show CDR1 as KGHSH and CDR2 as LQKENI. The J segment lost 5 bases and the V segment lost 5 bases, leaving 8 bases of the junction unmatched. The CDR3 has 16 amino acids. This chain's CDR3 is CASSLSRLAGHNEQFF. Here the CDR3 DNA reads TGTGCCAGCTCATTAAGTAGACTAGCGGGGCACAATGAGCAGTTCTTC.

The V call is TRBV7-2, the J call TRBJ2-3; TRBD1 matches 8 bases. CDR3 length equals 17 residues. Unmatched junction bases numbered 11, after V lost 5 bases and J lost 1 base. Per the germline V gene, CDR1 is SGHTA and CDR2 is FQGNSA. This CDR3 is CASSLFPGGAGTDTQYF. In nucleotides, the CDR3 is TGTGCCAGCAGCCTATTCCCAGGGGGCGCCGGCACAGATACGCAGTATTTT.

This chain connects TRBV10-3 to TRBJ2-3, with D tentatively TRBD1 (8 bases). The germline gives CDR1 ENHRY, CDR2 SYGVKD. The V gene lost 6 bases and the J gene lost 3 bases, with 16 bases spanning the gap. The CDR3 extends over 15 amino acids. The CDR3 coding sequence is TGTGCCATCAGGGTCAGCGGGACAGGAACAGATACGCAGTATTTT. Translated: CAIRVSGTGTDTQYF.

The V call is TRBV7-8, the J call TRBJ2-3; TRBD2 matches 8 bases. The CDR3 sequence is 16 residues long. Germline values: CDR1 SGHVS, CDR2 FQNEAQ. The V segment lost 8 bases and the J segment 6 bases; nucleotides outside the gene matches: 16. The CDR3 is CASDPGRGLGTDTQYF. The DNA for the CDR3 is TGTGCCAGCGACCCGGGCAGGGGACTAGGGACCGATACGCAGTATTTT.

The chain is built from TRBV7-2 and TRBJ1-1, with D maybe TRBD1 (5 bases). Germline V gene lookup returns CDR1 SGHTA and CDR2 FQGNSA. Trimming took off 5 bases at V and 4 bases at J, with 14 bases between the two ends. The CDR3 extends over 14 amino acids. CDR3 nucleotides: TGTGCCAGCAGCGTGATCCAGGGTGGCACTGAAGCTTTCTTT. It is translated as CASSVIQGGTEAFF.

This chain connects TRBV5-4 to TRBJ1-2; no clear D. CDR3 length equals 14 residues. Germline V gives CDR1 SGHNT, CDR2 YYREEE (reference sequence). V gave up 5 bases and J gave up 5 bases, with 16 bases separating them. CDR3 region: CASSSTGGKYGYTF. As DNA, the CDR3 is TGTGCCAGCAGTTCCACGGGTGGAAAGTATGGCTACACCTTC.

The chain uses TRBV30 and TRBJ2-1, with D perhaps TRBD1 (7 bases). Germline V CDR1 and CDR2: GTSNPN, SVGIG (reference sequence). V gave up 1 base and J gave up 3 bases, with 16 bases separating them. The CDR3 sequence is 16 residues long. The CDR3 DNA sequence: TGTGCCTGGAGTGCTATCGCAGGGGGAGGCTACAATGAGCAGTTCTTC. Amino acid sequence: CAWSAIAGGGYNEQFF.

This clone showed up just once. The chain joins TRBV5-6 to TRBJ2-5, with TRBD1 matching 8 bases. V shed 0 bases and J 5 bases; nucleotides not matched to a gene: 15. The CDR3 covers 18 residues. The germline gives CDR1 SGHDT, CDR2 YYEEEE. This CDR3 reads CASSLARMAGGIWETQYF. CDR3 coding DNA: TGTGCCAGCAGCTTGGCAAGGATGGCAGGGGGCATATGGGAGACCCAGTACTTC. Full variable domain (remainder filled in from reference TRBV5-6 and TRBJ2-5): DAGVTQSPTHLIKTRGQQVTLRCSPKSGHDTVSWYQQALGQGPQFIFQYYEEEERQRGNFPDRFSGHQFPNYSSELNVNALLLGDSALYLCASSLARMAGGIWETQYFGPGTRLLVL.

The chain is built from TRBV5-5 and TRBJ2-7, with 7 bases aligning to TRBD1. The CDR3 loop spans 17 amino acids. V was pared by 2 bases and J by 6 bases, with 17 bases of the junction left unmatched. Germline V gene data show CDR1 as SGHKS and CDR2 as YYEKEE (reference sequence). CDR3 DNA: TGTGCCAGCAGCTTTTCAAGCGGCCCAGGGGGAAGTGGCGAGCAGTACTTC. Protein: CASSFSSGPGGSGEQYF. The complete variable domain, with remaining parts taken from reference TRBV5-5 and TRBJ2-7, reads DAGVTQSPTHLIKTRGQQVTLRCSPISGHKSVSWYQQVLGQGPQFIFQYYEKEERGRGNFPDRFSARQFPNYSSELNVNALLLGDSALYLCASSFSSGPGGSGEQYFGPGTRLTVT.

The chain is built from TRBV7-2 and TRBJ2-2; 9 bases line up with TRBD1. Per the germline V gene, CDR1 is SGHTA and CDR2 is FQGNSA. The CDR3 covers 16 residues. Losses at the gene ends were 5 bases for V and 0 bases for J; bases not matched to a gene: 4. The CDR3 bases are TGTGCCAGCAGCCCTAGGACAGGGGCGAACACCGGGGAGCTGTTTTTT. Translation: CASSPRTGANTGELFF.

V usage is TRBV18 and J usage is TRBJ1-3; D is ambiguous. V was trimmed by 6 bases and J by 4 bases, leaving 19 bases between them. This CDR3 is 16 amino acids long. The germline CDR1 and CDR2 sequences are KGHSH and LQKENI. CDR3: CASSPRAGATGNTIYF. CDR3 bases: TGTGCCAGCTCCCCAAGAGCCGGAGCTACGGGAAACACCATATATTTT.

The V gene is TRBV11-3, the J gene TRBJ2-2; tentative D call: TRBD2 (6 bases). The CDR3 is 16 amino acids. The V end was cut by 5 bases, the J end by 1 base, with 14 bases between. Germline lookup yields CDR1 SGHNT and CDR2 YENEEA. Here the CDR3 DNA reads TGTGCCAGCAGCACCTACGGGGGAATGAACACCGGGGAGCTGTTTTTT. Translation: CASSTYGGMNTGELFF.

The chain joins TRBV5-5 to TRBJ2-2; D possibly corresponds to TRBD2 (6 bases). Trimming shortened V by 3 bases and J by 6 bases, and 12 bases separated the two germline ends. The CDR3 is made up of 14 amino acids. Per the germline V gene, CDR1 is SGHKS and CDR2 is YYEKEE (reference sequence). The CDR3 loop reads CASSSRLDSGELFF. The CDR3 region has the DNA TGTGCCAGCAGCTCTAGACTAGATTCCGGGGAGCTGTTTTTT. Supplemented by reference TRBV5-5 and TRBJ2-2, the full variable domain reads DAGVTQSPTHLIKTRGQQVTLRCSPISGHKSVSWYQQVLGQGPQFIFQYYEKEERGRGNFPDRFSARQFPNYSSELNVNALLLGDSALYLCASSSRLDSGELFFGEGSRLTVL.

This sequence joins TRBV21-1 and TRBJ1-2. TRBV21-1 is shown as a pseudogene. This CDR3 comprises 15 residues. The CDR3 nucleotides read TGTGCCAGCAGCCCGCAGTCAGGGAGGTACTATGGCTACACCTTC. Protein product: CASSPQSGRYYGYTF.

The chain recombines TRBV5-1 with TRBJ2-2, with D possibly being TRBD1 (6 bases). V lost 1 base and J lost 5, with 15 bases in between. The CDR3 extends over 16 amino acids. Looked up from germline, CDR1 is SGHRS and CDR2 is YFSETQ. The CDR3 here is CASSLYGGVSTGELFF. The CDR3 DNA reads TGCGCCAGCAGCTTGTATGGGGGCGTATCGACCGGGGAGCTGTTTTTT.

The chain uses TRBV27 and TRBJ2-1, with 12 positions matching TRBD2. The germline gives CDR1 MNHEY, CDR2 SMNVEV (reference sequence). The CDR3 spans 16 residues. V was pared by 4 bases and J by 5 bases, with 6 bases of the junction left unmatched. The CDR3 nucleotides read TGTGCCAGCAGTTCTCGACTAGCGGGAGCCCACAATGAGCAGTTCTTC. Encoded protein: CASSSRLAGAHNEQFF.

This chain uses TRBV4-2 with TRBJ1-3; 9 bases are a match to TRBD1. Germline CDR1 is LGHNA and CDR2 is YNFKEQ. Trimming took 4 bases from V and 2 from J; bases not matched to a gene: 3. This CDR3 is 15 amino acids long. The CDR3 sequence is CASSPRQGAGNTIYF. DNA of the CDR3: TGTGCCAGCAGCCCCCGACAGGGGGCTGGAAACACCATATATTTT.

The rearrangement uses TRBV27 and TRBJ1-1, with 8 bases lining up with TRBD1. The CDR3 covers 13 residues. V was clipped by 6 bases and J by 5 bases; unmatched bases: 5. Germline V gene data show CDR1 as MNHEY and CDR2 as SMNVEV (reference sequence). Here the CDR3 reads CASRMGQATEAFF. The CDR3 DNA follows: TGTGCCAGCAGGATGGGACAGGCAACTGAAGCTTTCTTT.

The CDR3, as DNA: TGCGCCAGCAGCCAAGACGTACGGACAAGACCTTATGGCTACACCTTC. Amino acid sequence: CASSQDVRTRPYGYTF. The chain joins TRBV4-1 to TRBJ1-2, with D tentatively TRBD1 (5 bases). V dropped 0 bases and J dropped 5 bases, with 16 bases sitting between them. This CDR3 has 16 residues. Germline V gene lookup returns CDR1 MGHRA and CDR2 YSYEKL.

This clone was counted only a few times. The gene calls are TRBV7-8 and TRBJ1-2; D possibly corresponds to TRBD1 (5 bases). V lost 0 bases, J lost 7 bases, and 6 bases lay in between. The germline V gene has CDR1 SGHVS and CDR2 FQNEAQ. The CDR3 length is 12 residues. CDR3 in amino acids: CASSLADSGYTF. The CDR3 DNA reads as TGTGCCAGCAGCTTAGCAGACAGTGGCTACACCTTC. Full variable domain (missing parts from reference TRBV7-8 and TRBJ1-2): GAGVSQSPRYKVAKRGQDVALRCDPISGHVSLFWYQQALGQGPEFLTYFQNEAQLDKSGLPSDRFFAERPEGSVSTLKIQRTQQEDSAVYLCASSLADSGYTFGSGTRLTVV.

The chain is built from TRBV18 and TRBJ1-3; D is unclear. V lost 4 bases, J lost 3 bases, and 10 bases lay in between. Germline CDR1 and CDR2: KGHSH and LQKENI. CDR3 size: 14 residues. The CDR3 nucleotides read TGTGCCAGCTCACGCGGCGGAATTGGAAACACCATATATTTT. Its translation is CASSRGGIGNTIYF.